This is a list of T cell receptor beta chains from one sample in a study of blood T cell repertoires in COVID-19. Profiling relied on immunoSEQ multiplex PCR, and the TCRdb table lists in-frame clones only, not all of them. The data hold around 200,000 clones, with approximately 86% observed a single time. The sample was peripheral blood. These TCRs come from a woman of 80 years or more in a cohort sampled during active or convalescent COVID-19. Each CDR3 is given with its conserved first and last residue. Fields, in order: D gene, clone size, J gene, V gene, CDR3 protein, CDR3 DNA. The D gene is left open where the match is weak. Not all rows give a size; the values are once, few, many and, for expanded clones, a class.

NA NA TRBJ1-6 TRBV18 CASSPQGSIPEPLHF TGTGCCAGCTCACCGCAGGGTTCGATACCCGAGCCCCTCCACTTT
TRBD1 NA TRBJ1-2 TRBV7-2 CASSLSPTGTGFGYTF TGTGCCAGCAGCTTATCCCCCACCGGGACAGGCTTTGGCTACACCTTC
NA NA TRBJ1-1 TRBV20-1 CSAPEWTEAFF TGCAGTGCTCCTGAGTGGACTGAAGCTTTCTTT
NA NA TRBJ1-1 TRBV1 CTSSQSGVCVTEAFF TGCACCAGCAGCCAATCAGGGGTTTGCGTCACTGAAGCTTTCTTT
NA NA TRBJ1-5 TRBV28 CASTSGEPVNQPQHF TGTGCCAGCACCTCAGGGGAACCGGTCAATCAGCCCCAGCATTTT
NA NA TRBJ1-3 TRBV6-6 CASSYGAPGNTIYF TGTGCCAGCAGTTACGGGGCGCCTGGAAACACCATATATTTT
TRBD1 NA TRBJ1-5 TRBV4-3 CASSRDRGQQPQHF TGCGCCAGCAGCAGGGACAGGGGGCAACAGCCCCAGCATTTT
TRBD1 NA TRBJ1-4 TRBV5-1 CASSQGQGASGEKLFF TGCGCCAGCAGCCAAGGACAGGGGGCATCGGGTGAAAAACTGTTTTTT
NA NA TRBJ2-3 TRBV4-3 CASSQSTGSGGSQYF TGCGCCAGCAGCCAGTCGACAGGTAGTGGGGGTTCGCAGTATTTT
NA once TRBJ2-2 TRBV9 CASSPPGSVAGELFF TGTGCCAGCAGCCCCCCGGGGAGTGTCGCCGGGGAGCTGTTTTTT
TRBD1 once TRBJ2-1 TRBV9 CASSPSGGTYNEQFF TGTGCCAGCAGTCCTTCAGGGGGAACCTACAATGAGCAGTTCTTC
TRBD1 NA TRBJ1-5 TRBV29-1 CSVTGGGNQPQHF TGCAGCGTGACAGGGGGAGGCAATCAGCCCCAGCATTTT
TRBD2 NA TRBJ2-1 TRBV27 CASAGTSAYNEQFF TGTGCCAGCGCCGGGACTAGCGCCTACAATGAGCAGTTCTTC
NA NA TRBJ1-1 TRBV10-3 CAINTGSGNTEAFF TGTGCCATCAATACCGGGTCGGGGAACACTGAAGCTTTCTTT
NA NA TRBJ2-7 TRBV7-2 CASSLGAIGYEQYF TGTGCCAGCAGCTTAGGGGCGATAGGCTACGAGCAGTACTTC
TRBD1 NA TRBJ1-1 TRBV4-2 CASAATGESWENTEAFF TGTGCCAGCGCAGCGACAGGGGAGTCCTGGGAGAACACTGAAGCTTTCTTT
NA NA TRBJ2-1 TRBV2 CASSGRGAYNEQFF TGTGCCAGCAGTGGACGGGGGGCGTACAATGAGCAGTTCTTC
NA NA TRBJ1-5 TRBV7-8 CASSAQLVRGQPQHF TGTGCCAGCAGCGCCCAGCTCGTAAGGGGGCAGCCCCAGCATTTT
TRBD2 NA TRBJ2-5 TRBV19 CASSILAGGPETQYF TGTGCCAGTAGTATCCTAGCGGGAGGGCCGGAGACCCAGTACTTC
TRBD2 NA TRBJ2-4 TRBV4-2 CASSQDGGRRVAKNIQYF TGTGCCAGCAGCCAAGATGGCGGGAGAAGGGTTGCCAAAAACATTCAGTACTTC
TRBD1 NA TRBJ1-1 TRBV5-4 CASSLYRGWMNTEAFF TGTGCCAGCAGCTTGTACAGGGGATGGATGAACACTGAAGCTTTCTTT
TRBD2 NA TRBJ2-7 TRBV3-1/TRBV3-2 CASSQSSGVVEQYF TGTGCCAGCAGCCAGTCTAGCGGGGTCGTCGAGCAGTACTTC
NA NA TRBJ2-5 TRBV3-1/TRBV3-2 CASSTPGTQETQYF TGTGCCAGCAGCACGCCCGGGACTCAAGAGACCCAGTACTTC
NA NA TRBJ1-2 TRBV30 CAWRPVWGQGYTF TGTGCCTGGAGACCAGTTTGGGGGCAAGGCTACACCTTC
NA NA TRBJ2-3 TRBV3-1/TRBV3-2 CASSPRADTQYF TGTGCCAGCAGCCCGAGGGCAGATACGCAGTATTTT
TRBD1 NA TRBJ1-5 TRBV19 CASGVKLQGFQPQHF TGTGCCAGTGGGGTTAAGTTACAGGGGTTTCAGCCCCAGCATTTT
NA NA TRBJ2-5 TRBV7-9 CASSPWTVQETQYF TGTGCCAGCAGCCCCTGGACAGTCCAAGAGACCCAGTACTTC